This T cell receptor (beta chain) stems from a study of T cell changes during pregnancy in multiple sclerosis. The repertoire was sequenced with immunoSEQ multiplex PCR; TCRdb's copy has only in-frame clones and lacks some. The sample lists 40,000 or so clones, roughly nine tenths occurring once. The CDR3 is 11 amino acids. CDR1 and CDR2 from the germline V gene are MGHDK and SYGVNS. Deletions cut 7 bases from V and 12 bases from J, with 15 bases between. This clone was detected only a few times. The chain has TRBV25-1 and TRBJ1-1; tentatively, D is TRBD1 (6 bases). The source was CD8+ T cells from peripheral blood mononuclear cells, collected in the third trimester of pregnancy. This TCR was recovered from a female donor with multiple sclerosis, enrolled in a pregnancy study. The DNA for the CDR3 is TGTGCCAGCACCCAGGGGTTGGGAACTTTCTTT. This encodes CASTQGLGTFF.